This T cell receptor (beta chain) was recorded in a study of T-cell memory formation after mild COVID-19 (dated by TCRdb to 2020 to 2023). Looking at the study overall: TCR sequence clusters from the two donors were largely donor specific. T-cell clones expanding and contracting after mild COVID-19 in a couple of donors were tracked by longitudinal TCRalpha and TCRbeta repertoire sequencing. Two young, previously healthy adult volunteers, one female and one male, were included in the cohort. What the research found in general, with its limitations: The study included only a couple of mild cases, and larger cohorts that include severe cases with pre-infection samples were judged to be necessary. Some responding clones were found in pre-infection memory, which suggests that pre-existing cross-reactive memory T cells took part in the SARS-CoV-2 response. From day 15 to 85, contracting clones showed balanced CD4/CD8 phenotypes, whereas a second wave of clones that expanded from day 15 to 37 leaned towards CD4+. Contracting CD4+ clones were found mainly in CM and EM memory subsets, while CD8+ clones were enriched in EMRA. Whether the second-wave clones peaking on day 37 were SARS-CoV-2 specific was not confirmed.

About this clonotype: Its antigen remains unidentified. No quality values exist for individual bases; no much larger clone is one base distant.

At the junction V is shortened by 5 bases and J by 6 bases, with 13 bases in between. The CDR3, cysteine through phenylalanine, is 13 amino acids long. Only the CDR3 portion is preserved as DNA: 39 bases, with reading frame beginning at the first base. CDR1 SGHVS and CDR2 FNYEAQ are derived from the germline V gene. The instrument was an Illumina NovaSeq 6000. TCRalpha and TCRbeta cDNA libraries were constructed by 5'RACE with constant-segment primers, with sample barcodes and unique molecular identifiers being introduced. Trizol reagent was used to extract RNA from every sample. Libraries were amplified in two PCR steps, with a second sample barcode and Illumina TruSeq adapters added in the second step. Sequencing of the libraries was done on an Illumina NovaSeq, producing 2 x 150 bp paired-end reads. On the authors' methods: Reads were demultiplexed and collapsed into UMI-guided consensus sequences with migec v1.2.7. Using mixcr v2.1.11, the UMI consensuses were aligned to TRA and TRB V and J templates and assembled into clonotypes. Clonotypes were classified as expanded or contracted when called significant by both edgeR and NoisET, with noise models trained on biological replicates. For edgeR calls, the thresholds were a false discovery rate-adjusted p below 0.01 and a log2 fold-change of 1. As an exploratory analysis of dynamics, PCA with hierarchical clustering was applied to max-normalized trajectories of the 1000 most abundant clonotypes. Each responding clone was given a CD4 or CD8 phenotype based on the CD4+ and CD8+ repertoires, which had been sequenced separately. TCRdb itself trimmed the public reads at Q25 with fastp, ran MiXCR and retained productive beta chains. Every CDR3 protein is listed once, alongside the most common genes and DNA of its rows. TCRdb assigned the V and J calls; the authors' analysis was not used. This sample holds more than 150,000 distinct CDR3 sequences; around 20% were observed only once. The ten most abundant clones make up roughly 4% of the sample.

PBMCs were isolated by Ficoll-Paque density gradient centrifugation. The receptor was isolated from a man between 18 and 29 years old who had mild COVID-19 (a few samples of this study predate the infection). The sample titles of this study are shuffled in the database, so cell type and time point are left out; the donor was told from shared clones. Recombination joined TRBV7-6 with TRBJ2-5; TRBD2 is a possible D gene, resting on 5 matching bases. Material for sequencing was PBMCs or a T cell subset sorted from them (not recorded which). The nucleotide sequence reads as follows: TGTGCCAGCAGCCCACCGGGATTTCAGACCCAGTACTTC. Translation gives CASSPPGFQTQYF.